The 24 T cell receptor beta chains below were found in one sample sequenced in a study of T cells in localized non-small cell lung cancer. The method was immunoSEQ multiplex PCR; TCRdb's version includes in-frame clones alone and lacks a portion of them. The sample holds roughly 3,000 clones; under 30% are singletons and the top ten take around a tenth. Specimen: lung tumor tissue, collected before any cancer treatment. The receptor set was obtained from a man aged 40-75 years with stage I lung adenocarcinoma.

This clone was seen more than once but under ten times. V and J are TRBV9 and TRBJ1-3; unclear D gene. The CDR3 length is 15 residues. Germline values: CDR1 SGDLS, CDR2 YYNGEE. Trimming left V 4 bases short and J 0 bases short, with 11 bases between. For the CDR3, the DNA is TGTGCCAGCAGCAACTCGTGGAGCTCTGGAAACACCATATATTTT. Translating it yields CASSNSWSSGNTIYF.

The CDR3 DNA is TGTGCCAGCAGTGCCATTCGGGGAGGTGATACGCAGTATTTT. It codes for CASSAIRGGDTQYF. The chain uses TRBV25-1 and TRBJ2-3, with D perhaps matching TRBD2 (6 bases). The CDR3 sequence is 14 residues long. Trimming removed 4 bases at V and 6 bases at J, with 14 bases between. Germline CDR1 and CDR2: MGHDK and SYGVNS. The whole variable domain, filled in from reference TRBV25-1 and TRBJ2-3, reads EADIYQTPRYLVIGTGKKITLECSQTMGHDKMYWYQQDPGMELHLIHYSYGVNSTEKGDLSSESTVSRIRTEHFPLTLESARPSHTSQYLCASSAIRGGDTQYFGPGTRLTVL.

This clone is medium-sized within its sample. This chain connects TRBV6-8 to TRBJ1-5, with TRBD1 as a possible D gene (6 bases). The V and J ends lost 0 bases and 6 bases respectively, with 9 bases between them. Germline CDR1 and CDR2: MNHGY and SAAAGT. This CDR3 comprises 14 residues. Written as DNA, the CDR3 is TGTGCCAGCAGTTACTCGGGGGCGGGTCAGCCCCAGCATTTT. It translates to CASSYSGAGQPQHF.

The chain recombines TRBV5-1 with TRBJ1-6, with 9 bases that match TRBD1. V shed 4 bases and J 10 bases; nucleotides not matched to a gene: 6. CDR1 is SGHRS and CDR2 is YFSETQ in the germline V gene. The CDR3 extends over 14 amino acids. CDR3 in amino acids: CASSVTGGTSPLHF. CDR3 nucleotides: TGCGCCAGCAGCGTGACAGGGGGTACGTCACCCCTCCACTTT.

This clone was seen a few times. The chain joins TRBV11-3 to TRBJ2-5; 10 bases line up with TRBD2. Trimming removed 2 bases from V and 5 bases from J; junction bases left unmatched: 5. Germline CDR1 SGHNT, CDR2 YENEEA. This CDR3 has 15 amino acids. CDR3 bases: TGTGCCAGCAGCTTAATAGCGGGGGGTGATGAGACCCAGTACTTC. It is translated as CASSLIAGGDETQYF.

The chain is built from TRBV28 and TRBJ2-7; a possible D gene is TRBD1 (6 bases). This CDR3 comprises 14 residues. Germline V lookup: CDR1 MDHEN, CDR2 SYDVKM. Trimming took off 3 bases at V and 7 bases at J, with 16 bases between the two ends. In DNA form, the CDR3 reads TGTGCCAGCAGTTTGTACAGGGCCTCTTGGGAGCAGTACTTC. It yields the protein CASSLYRASWEQYF.

The chain is built from TRBV30 and TRBJ2-2; D gene unclear. Trimming stripped 1 base from V and 7 bases from J, with 4 bases between. CDR1 GTSNPN and CDR2 SVGIG come from the germline V gene (reference sequence). The CDR3 covers 11 residues. CDR3 DNA sequence: TGTGCCTGGAGTGCTGTCGGGGAGCTGTTTTTT. Residues: CAWSAVGELFF.

This chain uses TRBV9 with TRBJ1-5; weak D call: TRBD1 (6 bases). The germline V gene encodes CDR1 SGDLS and CDR2 YYNGEE. V lost 0 bases and J 6 bases, leaving 13 bases between the germline ends. The CDR3 has 15 amino acids. The chain's CDR3 is CASSVDTGMGQPQHF. CDR3 DNA sequence: TGTGCCAGCAGCGTAGACACAGGGATGGGTCAGCCCCAGCATTTT.

The chain couples TRBV19 to TRBJ2-1, with D perhaps TRBD1 (5 bases). The CDR3 is made up of 15 amino acids. Germline CDR1 LNHDA, CDR2 SQIVND (reference sequence). V was shortened by 4 bases and J by 0 bases, with 10 bases between the two germline ends. CDR3 nucleotide sequence: TGTGCCAGTAGTAAGGGGCCGAGCTCCTACAATGAGCAGTTCTTC. This sequence encodes CASSKGPSSYNEQFF.

The chain couples TRBV6-8 to TRBJ2-2; 11 bases are a match to TRBD1. Looked up from germline, CDR1 is MNHGY and CDR2 is SAAAGT. CDR3 size: 15 residues. V shed 2 bases and J 6 bases; nucleotides not matched to a gene: 2. The CDR3 sequence is CASSYGTGGPGELFF. CDR3 in DNA: TGTGCCAGCAGTTACGGGACAGGGGGACCCGGGGAGCTGTTTTTT.

V gene TRBV30 combines with J gene TRBJ1-2, with a tentative D call TRBD1 (5 bases). This CDR3 contains 16 residues. Germline assignment: CDR1 GTSNPN and CDR2 SVGIG (reference sequence). Trimming left V 2 bases short and J 8 bases short, with 24 bases between. In nucleotides, the CDR3 is TGTGCCTGGAGTACGGGGACGGGACGGCCTCTATGGGGCTACACCTTC. Amino acid sequence: CAWSTGTGRPLWGYTF.

The V and J genes are TRBV30 and TRBJ2-6, with TRBD1 identical over 7 bases. V was clipped by 5 bases and J by 3 bases; unmatched bases: 7. The CDR3 is 15 amino acids. CDR1 is GTSNPN, CDR2 SVGIG, per germline (reference sequence). The CDR3 nucleotides are TGTGCCTGGGTAAGGGACAGCTTTGGGGCCAACGTCCTGACTTTC. Its protein product is CAWVRDSFGANVLTF.

The J gene is TRBJ2-7, the V gene TRBV19, with D perhaps matching TRBD2 (6 bases). Trimming took off 0 bases at V and 5 bases at J, with 26 bases between the two ends. This CDR3 has 19 amino acids. Germline CDR1 is LNHDA and CDR2 is SQIVND (reference sequence). In DNA form, the CDR3 reads TGTGCCAGTAGTATAGACGGAGGGTACCGGGACCTTAGGCCCAACGAGCAGTACTTC. Translating gives CASSIDGGYRDLRPNEQYF. The full variable domain, with the rest looked up from reference TRBV19 and TRBJ2-7, is DGGITQSPKYLFRKEGQNVTLSCEQNLNHDAMYWYRQDPGQGLRLIYYSQIVNDFQKGDIAEGYSVSREKKESFPLTVTSAQKNPTAFYLCASSIDGGYRDLRPNEQYFGPGTRLTVT.

The chain is built from TRBV19 and TRBJ2-5; perhaps TRBD2 as D (7 bases). This CDR3 has 14 residues. Trimming cost V 7 bases and J 0 bases, with 12 bases left between them. Per the germline V gene, CDR1 is LNHDA and CDR2 is SQIVND (reference sequence). In DNA, the CDR3 is TGTGCCAGTAAATCGGGGGGCCACCAAGAGACCCAGTACTTC. This codes for CASKSGGHQETQYF.

This clone came up a few times. The chain employs TRBV30 and TRBJ2-3, with TRBD2 as a possible D gene (6 bases). V was trimmed by 2 bases and J by 1 base, leaving 16 bases between them. This CDR3 region has 16 residues. Germline CDR1 and CDR2: GTSNPN and SVGIG (reference sequence). CDR3 loop: CAWSSDGGVGTDTQYF. The DNA for the CDR3 is TGTGCCTGGAGTTCGGACGGAGGGGTCGGCACAGATACGCAGTATTTT.

The genes are TRBV2 and TRBJ1-2, with 8 bases identical to TRBD1. V dropped 6 bases and J dropped 7; count of bases not matched to a gene: 7. The length of the CDR3 is 13 residues. In germline, CDR1 is SNHLY, CDR2 FYNNEI. DNA of the CDR3: TGTGCCAGCAGGTCGACAGGGGCGGCTGGCTACACCTTC. Its protein product is CASRSTGAAGYTF.

In this sample, this clone is medium-sized (0.01 to 0.1%). The CDR3 sequence is CASSPGQNNSPLHF. The CDR3 coding sequence is TGTGCCAGCAGCCCCGGACAGAATAATTCACCCCTCCACTTT. The gene calls are TRBV9 and TRBJ1-6, with D perhaps TRBD1 (6 bases). V was trimmed by 4 bases and J by 5 bases, leaving 10 bases between them. CDR1 is SGDLS, CDR2 YYNGEE, per germline. This CDR3 has 14 amino acids. Full variable domain (remainder filled in from reference TRBV9 and TRBJ1-6): DSGVTQTPKHLITATGQRVTLRCSPRSGDLSVYWYQQSLDQGLQFLIQYYNGEERAKGNILERFSAQQFPDLHSELNLSSLELGDSALYFCASSPGQNNSPLHFGNGTRLTVT.

This clone was detected only a few times. The genes are TRBV30 and TRBJ2-2; D is unclear. Germline V lookup: CDR1 GTSNPN, CDR2 SVGIG (reference sequence). This CDR3 has 15 residues. The germline V and J ends were trimmed by 0 bases and 0 bases, with 8 bases remaining between them. In nucleotides, the CDR3 is TGTGCCTGGAGTGTACTACAGCCGAACACCGGGGAGCTGTTTTTT. The encoded protein is CAWSVLQPNTGELFF.

The chain is built from TRBV10-1 and TRBJ2-1; 7 bases line up with TRBD1. The junction had 9 bases not matched to a gene; V was cut back by 2 bases and J by 5 bases. Germline V gene sequence: CDR1 WNHNN, CDR2 SYGVQD (reference sequence). The CDR3 loop spans 16 amino acids. This chain's CDR3 is CASSEIRAGGDNEQFF. The CDR3, as DNA: TGCGCCAGCAGTGAGATCAGGGCAGGGGGTGACAATGAGCAGTTCTTC.

This clone was detected a few times. V and J are TRBV9 and TRBJ1-6, with D possibly being TRBD1 (6 bases). CDR1 is SGDLS and CDR2 is YYNGEE in the germline V gene. This CDR3 has 16 residues. Trimming left V 5 bases short and J 7 bases short, with 19 bases between. CDR3 coding DNA: TGTGCCAGCAGTGACGGTCCCAGGGACATGAATTCACCCCTCCACTTT. It translates to CASSDGPRDMNSPLHF.

By share, this clone ranks as medium-sized. J is TRBJ1-2 and V is TRBV11-3; D possibly corresponds to TRBD1 (6 bases). V lost 3 bases and J lost 7, with 15 bases in between. This CDR3 is built from 14 residues. Germline values: CDR1 SGHNT, CDR2 YENEEA. DNA for the CDR3: TGTGCCAGCAGCTTGCCAGGGGCCGCTTCTGGCTACACCTTC. Protein product: CASSLPGAASGYTF. The complete variable domain, with remaining parts taken from reference TRBV11-3 and TRBJ1-2, reads EAGVVQSPRYKIIEKKQPVAFWCNPISGHNTLYWYLQNLGQGPELLIRYENEEAVDDSQLPKDRFSAERLKGVDSTLKIQPAELGDSAVYLCASSLPGAASGYTFGSGTRLTVV.

The chain uses TRBV30 and TRBJ1-1; D call uncertain. Germline V gene sequence: CDR1 GTSNPN, CDR2 SVGIG (reference sequence). V lost 3 bases and J lost 2, with 16 bases in between. This CDR3 comprises 15 residues. DNA of the CDR3: TGTGCCTGGAGAGGAGGGCGACGGCCCAACACTGAAGCTTTCTTT. Amino acid sequence: CAWRGGRRPNTEAFF. The full variable domain, rest sourced from reference TRBV30 and TRBJ1-1, is SQTIHQWPATLVQPVGSPLSLECTVEGTSNPNLYWYRQAAGRGLQLLFYSVGIGQISSEVPQNLSASRPQDRQFILSSKKLLLSDSGFYLCAWRGGRRPNTEAFFGQGTRLTVV.

This clone was recorded a few times. The chain links TRBV6-8 to TRBJ2-3; 7 positions match TRBD1. The CDR3 consists of 12 residues. V shed 10 bases, J shed 2 bases, and the junction held 3 bases outside the gene matches. Germline CDR1 is MNHGY and CDR2 is SAAAGT. CDR3 region: CATTGDTDTQYF. The CDR3, as DNA: TGTGCCACCACAGGGGACACAGATACGCAGTATTTT.

The rearrangement links TRBV15 to TRBJ1-1; 10 positions agree with TRBD1. V lost 6 bases, J lost 3 bases, and 7 bases stayed unmatched. The germline V gene encodes CDR1 LNHNV and CDR2 YYDKDF (reference sequence). The CDR3 sequence is 15 residues long. The CDR3 loop is CATRRTGGRDTEAFF. The DNA for the CDR3 is TGTGCCACCAGACGGACAGGGGGGCGGGACACTGAAGCTTTCTTT.